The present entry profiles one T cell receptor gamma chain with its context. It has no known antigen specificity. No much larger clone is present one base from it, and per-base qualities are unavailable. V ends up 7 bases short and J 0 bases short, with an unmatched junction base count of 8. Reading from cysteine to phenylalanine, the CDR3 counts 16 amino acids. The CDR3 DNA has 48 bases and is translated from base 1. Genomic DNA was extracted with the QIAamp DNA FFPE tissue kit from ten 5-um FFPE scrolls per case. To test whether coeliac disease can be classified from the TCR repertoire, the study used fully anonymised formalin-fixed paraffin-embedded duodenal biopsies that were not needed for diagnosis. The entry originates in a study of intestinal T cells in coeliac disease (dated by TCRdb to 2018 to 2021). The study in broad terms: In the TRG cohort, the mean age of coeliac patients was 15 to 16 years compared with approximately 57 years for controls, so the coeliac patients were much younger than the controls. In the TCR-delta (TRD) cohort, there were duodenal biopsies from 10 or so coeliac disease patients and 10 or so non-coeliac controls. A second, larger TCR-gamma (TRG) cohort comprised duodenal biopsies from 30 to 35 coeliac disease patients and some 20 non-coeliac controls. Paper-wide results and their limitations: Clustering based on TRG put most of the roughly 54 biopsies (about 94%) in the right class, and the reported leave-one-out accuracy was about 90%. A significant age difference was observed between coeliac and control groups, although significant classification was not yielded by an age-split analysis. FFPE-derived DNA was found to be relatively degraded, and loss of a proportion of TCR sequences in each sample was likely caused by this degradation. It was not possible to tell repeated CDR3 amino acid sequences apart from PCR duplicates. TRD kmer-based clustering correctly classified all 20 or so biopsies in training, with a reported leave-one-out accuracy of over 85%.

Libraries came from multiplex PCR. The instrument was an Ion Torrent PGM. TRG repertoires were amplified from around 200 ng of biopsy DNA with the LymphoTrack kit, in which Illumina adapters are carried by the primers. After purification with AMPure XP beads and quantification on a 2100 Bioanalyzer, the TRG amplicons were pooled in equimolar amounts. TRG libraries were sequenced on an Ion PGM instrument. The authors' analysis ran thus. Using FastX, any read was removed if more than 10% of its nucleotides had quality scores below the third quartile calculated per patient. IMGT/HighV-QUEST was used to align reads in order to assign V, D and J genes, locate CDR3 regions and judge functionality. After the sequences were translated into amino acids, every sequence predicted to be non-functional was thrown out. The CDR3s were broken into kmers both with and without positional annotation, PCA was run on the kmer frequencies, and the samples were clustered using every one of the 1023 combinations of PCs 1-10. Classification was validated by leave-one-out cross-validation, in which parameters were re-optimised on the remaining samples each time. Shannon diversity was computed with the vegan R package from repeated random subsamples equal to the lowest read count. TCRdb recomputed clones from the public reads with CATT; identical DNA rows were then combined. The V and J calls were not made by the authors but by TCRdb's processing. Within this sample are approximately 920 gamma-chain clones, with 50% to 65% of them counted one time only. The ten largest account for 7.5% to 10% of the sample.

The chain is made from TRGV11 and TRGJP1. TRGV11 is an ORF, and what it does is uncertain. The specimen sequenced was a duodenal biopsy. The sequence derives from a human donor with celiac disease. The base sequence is TGTGCCTGCTGGATAGGCCTCCATACCACTGGTTGGTTCAAGATATTT. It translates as CACWIGLHTTGWFKIF.